This T cell receptor (beta chain) was recorded in a study of OX40 agonist ivuxolimab in advanced cancers. As for the study more broadly: Ivuxolimab, which targeted the costimulatory receptor OX40 (CD134), was an agonistic, fully human IgG2 monoclonal antibody. The paper reports the monotherapy dose-escalation portion (N of about 50 patients) of the phase I ivuxolimab trial. The point of sequencing TCRbeta in the periphery was to test whether ivuxolimab changed TCR sequence diversity and drove clonal T-cell expansion. Three dose-escalation patients achieved partial responses, one with hepatocellular carcinoma and two with cutaneous melanoma. Intravenous ivuxolimab was administered to patients every 2 weeks at six dose levels: 0.01, 0.1, 0.3, 1.5, 3 and 10 mg/kg. In the dose-escalation cohort, 70% to 90% of patients were male, and the mean age was around 65 years with a range of roughly 20 to 85. Prior anti-PD-1, anti-PD-L1 or anti-CTLA-4 therapy was permitted, and less than 45% of dose-escalation patients had received checkpoint inhibitors. Of the 52 patients in dose escalation, about 20 had hepatocellular carcinoma, some 15 had melanoma, 9 had renal cell carcinoma and 9 had head and neck cancer. Study-wide conclusions, independent of this receptor: At doses from 0.1 to 3.0 mg/kg, clonal expansion was seen in both CD4+ and CD8+ blood T cells between baseline and week 6. Low levels of normalized T-cell clonal expansion were also seen in some patients who did not respond. Antigen specificity was not determined for the clonally expanded peripheral T cells. In the 0.1-3.0 mg/kg groups, partial responders had among the lowest normalized peripheral clonal expansion, particularly in CD8+ T cells. After ivuxolimab, CD8+ T cells had more expanded clones than CD4+ T cells on average.

Details on this clone: The specificity of this receptor is unknown. One base away there is no much larger clone; base qualities are not given.

Genomic DNA was extracted from sorted cells for sequencing of the TCRbeta CDR3 region. TCRbeta CDR3 regions were sequenced using the immunoSEQ Assay. Here the immuneACCESS table is served through TCRdb, limited to in-frame sequences with V and J called. Missing clones are a known gap in these copies; in checked studies unresolved V genes cover under half, and the rest lacks a known reason. The sample data list about 36,000 clones, and just under 75% of these were observed just once. Together, the top ten hold about 18% of the sample. The trial excluded patients who had a history of autoimmune disease or were on systemic immunosuppression. Peripheral blood for TCR sequencing was collected from all dose cohorts at baseline, on cycle 4 day 1, and on cycle 7 day 1. Samples came from an open-label, multicenter, first-in-human phase I dose-escalation trial of ivuxolimab. The trial enrolled adults with locally advanced or metastatic head and neck squamous cell, hepatocellular, melanoma or renal cell carcinoma. Before TCR sequencing, CD4+ and CD8+ T cells were separately sorted from peripheral blood.

CDR1 SGHRS and CDR2 YFSETQ are derived from the germline V gene. The CDR3 goes from the cysteine to the phenylalanine over 16 residues. CDR3 DNA only is kept here, 48 bases in frame from base 1. The junction carries 12 bases between V and J, which are trimmed by 0 bases and 0 bases respectively. Recombination linked TRBV5-1 to TRBJ1-1; the D gene is perhaps TRBD1, on 6 matching bases. The receptor's source is an adult with an advanced solid tumor such as melanoma, head and neck, liver or kidney cancer. The specimen comprised CD4+ or CD8+ T cells sorted from blood, sampled in a trial of the OX40 agonist ivuxolimab. This receptor carries the CDR3 CASSLGPGAMNTEAFF. The nucleotide sequence is given as TGCGCCAGCAGCTTGGGCCCGGGGGCTATGAACACTGAAGCTTTCTTT.